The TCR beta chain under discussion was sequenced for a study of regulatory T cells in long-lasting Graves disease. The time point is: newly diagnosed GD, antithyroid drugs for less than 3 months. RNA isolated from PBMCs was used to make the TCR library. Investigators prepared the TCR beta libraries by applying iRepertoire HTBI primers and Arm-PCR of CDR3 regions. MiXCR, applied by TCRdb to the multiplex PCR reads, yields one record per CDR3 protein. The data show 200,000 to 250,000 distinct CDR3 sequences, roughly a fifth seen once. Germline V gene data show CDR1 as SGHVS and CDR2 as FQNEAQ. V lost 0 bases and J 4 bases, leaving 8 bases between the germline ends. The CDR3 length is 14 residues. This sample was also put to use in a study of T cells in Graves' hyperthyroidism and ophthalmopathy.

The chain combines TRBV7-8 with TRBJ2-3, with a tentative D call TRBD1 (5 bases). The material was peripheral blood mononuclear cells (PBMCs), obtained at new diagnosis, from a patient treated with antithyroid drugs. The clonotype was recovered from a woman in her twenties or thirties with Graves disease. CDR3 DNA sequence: TGTGCCAGCAGCTTAGCAGTAGGGGCAGATACGCAGTATTTT. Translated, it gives CASSLAVGADTQYF.